Shown below are 7 T cell receptor beta chains from a single sample sequenced in a study of T-cell memory formation after mild COVID-19. TCRdb itself ran the 5' RACE reads through MiXCR, one entry per CDR3 protein. The sample has 300,000 to 400,000 distinct CDR3 sequences, more than 20% seen once. Source material: PBMCs or a T cell subset sorted from them (not recorded which). The origin of the receptors is an adult woman who had mild COVID-19 (a few samples of this study predate the infection). Cell type and time point are not known.

This clonotype was detected many times. This chain links TRBV27 with TRBJ1-2; TRBD1 matches at 8 bases. CDR1 is MNHEY and CDR2 is SMNVEV in the germline V gene (reference sequence). J was trimmed by 7 bases and V by 4 bases; bases with no gene match: 11. The CDR3 spans 15 residues. In nucleotides, the CDR3 is TGTGCCAGCAGTTCGAAGGGCAGGGGGCGAGGTGGCTACACCTTC. It codes for CASSSKGRGRGGYTF.

The chain joins TRBV6-4 to TRBJ1-1; a possible D gene is TRBD1 (5 bases). The CDR3 length is 14 residues. CDR1 is MRHNA and CDR2 is SNTAGT in the germline V gene. Trimming cost V 6 bases and J 5 bases, with 16 bases left between them. In nucleotides, the CDR3 is TGTGCCAGCAGCCCCTGGGCAGGGCAGACTGAAGCTTTCTTT. This gives the protein CASSPWAGQTEAFF.

The chain links TRBV11-3 to TRBJ2-1; a weak D match, TRBD2 (6 bases). This CDR3 is built from 13 residues. V was cut by 5 bases and J by 8 bases, with 13 bases left in between. The V gene's germline CDR1 is SGHNT and CDR2 YENEEA. CDR3 sequence reads: CASSTHWGDEQFF. CDR3 DNA: TGTGCCAGCAGCACCCACTGGGGGGATGAGCAGTTCTTC.

The chain recombines TRBV6-2 or TRBV6-3 with TRBJ2-5; weak D call: TRBD1 (6 bases). Germline V CDR1 and CDR2: MNHEY, SVGEGT. The CDR3 runs to 14 residues. Trimming left V 6 bases short and J 2 bases short, with 13 bases between. The CDR3 nucleotides read TGTGCCAGCAGAAACCACAGGGTTCAAGAGACCCAGTACTTC. Encoded protein: CASRNHRVQETQYF.

The sample holds a few counts of this clonotype. The chain recombines TRBV7-8 with TRBJ2-2; 12 bases fit TRBD1. Trimming at V came to 7 bases and at J to 5 bases, leaving 11 bases not matched to a gene. The V gene's germline CDR1 is SGHVS and CDR2 FQNEAQ. This CDR3 spans 17 amino acids. The CDR3 protein is CASKLGTGGLLTGELFF. Here the CDR3 DNA reads TGTGCCAGCAAACTAGGGACAGGGGGCTTACTGACCGGGGAGCTGTTTTTT.

This clonotype came up a few times. This rearrangement joins TRBV5-1 to TRBJ1-1; possibly TRBD1 for D (6 bases). This CDR3 region has 17 residues. Trimming took 0 bases from V and 1 from J, leaving 16 bases between them. Germline V gives CDR1 SGHRS, CDR2 YFSETQ. The CDR3 nucleotides are TGCGCCAGCAGCTTGGTATCCAGGGGCGGAACGAACACTGAAGCTTTCTTT. This encodes CASSLVSRGGTNTEAFF.

The table lists this clonotype with a few counts. This chain uses TRBV2 with TRBJ1-2; no definite D call. This CDR3 has 15 amino acids. Germline CDR1 reads SNHLY; CDR2 reads FYNNEI. With 6 bases removed from V and 2 bases from J, the gap between germline ends came to 16 bases. This CDR3 is CASSPYGGENYGYTF. CDR3 nucleotides: TGTGCCAGCAGCCCCTACGGTGGGGAGAACTATGGCTACACCTTC.